The clone carrying this TCR beta chain appeared a few times. The target antigen is unknown. This beta chain slipped into a library made for alpha chains as a stray read, so its size is not meaningful. This record belongs to a study of spatial heterogeneity in lung cancer. The study, taken as a whole, reports: Higher tumor mutation counts went along with higher counts of expanded intratumoral alpha and beta TCRs.

Described time point: sample taken at primary tumor resection. TCRdb re-called the 5' RACE reads through MiXCR, storing one row per CDR3 protein. The table includes around 18,000 distinct CDR3 sequences, about 9.6% detected once. The CDR3 consists of 13 residues. The V end was cut by 1 base, the J end by 9 bases, with 13 bases between. CDR1 DFQATT and CDR2 SNEGSKA come from the germline V gene (reference sequence). Sample: lung tumor tissue, taken at surgery. V is TRBV20-1 and J is TRBJ1-5, with D unclear. The TCR originated in a female donor with early-stage non-small cell lung cancer. The DNA of the CDR3 is TGCAGTGCTAGAGTCGACGTCTCGGGGCCCCAGCATTTT. Translated: CSARVDVSGPQHF.